This T cell receptor beta chain originates from a study of blood T cell repertoires in COVID-19. Assignment of participants to cohorts was predicated upon participant-reported clinical history. Either two negative PCRs, clearance, or symptom resolution qualified Cohort 3 donors as recovered. Repertoires were generated with immunoSEQ multiplex PCR, while TCRdb's copy carries only in-frame clones and drops some. The data show approximately 470,000 clones, around 87% seen once. Trimming stripped 2 bases from V and 5 bases from J, with 7 bases between. The CDR3 sequence is 12 residues long. Germline V gene lookup returns CDR1 SGHRS and CDR2 YFSETQ.

This receptor was taken from a woman aged 18-29 years who had recovered from COVID-19. Material for sequencing was PBMCs or T cells enriched from blood (not recorded which). This sequence joins TRBV5-1 and TRBJ1-1, with D possibly TRBD1 on 5 matching bases. CDR3 residues: CASSFRGTEAFF. DNA for the CDR3: TGCGCCAGCAGCTTCCGGGGGACTGAAGCTTTCTTT.